The clone carrying this T cell receptor beta chain was observed at least ten times. Antigen unknown. Amplification targeted TCR beta CDR3 regions from RNA transcripts. Researchers ran a first-round RT-PCR on the TCR CDR3 using the HTBI primer set. In TCRdb, the multiplex PCR reads were re-called with MiXCR into one record per CDR3 protein. The profile shows 300,000 or so distinct CDR3 sequences, over 15% of them singletons. These data belong to a study of T cells in Graves' hyperthyroidism and ophthalmopathy. Study-wide points: Ophthalmopathy was told apart from stable hyperthyroidism by a 13 V-J model.

V shed 1 base and J shed 0 bases, with 15 bases lying between them. The germline gives CDR1 DFQATT, CDR2 SNEGSKA (reference sequence). The length of the CDR3 is 16 residues. Sequencing input: blood. This receptor was identified in a woman aged 55-70 years with Graves' ophthalmopathy. The V call is TRBV20-1, the J call TRBJ1-1; maybe TRBD1 (5 bases). CDR3 in amino acids: CSARGGGVGVNTEAFF. CDR3 nucleotide sequence: TGCAGTGCTAGAGGGGGAGGAGTAGGGGTGAACACTGAAGCTTTCTTT.